These 6 T cell receptor beta chains were sequenced from one sample in a study of identical twins. Each CDR3 protein is one row after TCRdb ran MiXCR on the 5' RACE reads. The table records 1.5 million to 2 million distinct CDR3 sequences, about 32% of them present only once. Source material: cord blood. All receptors come from a newborn girl in good health.

This clonotype was seen a handful of times. This chain joins TRBV12-3 or TRBV12-4 and TRBJ1-6; D unclear. The CDR3 spans 13 residues. V lost 6 bases and J lost 9, with 12 bases in between. The CDR3 DNA sequence: TGTGCCAGCAGGGCCAGTCCGCGTTCACCCCTCCACTTT. It yields the protein CASRASPRSPLHF.

V usage is TRBV12-3 or TRBV12-4 and J usage is TRBJ2-1; the match to TRBD2 covers 10 bases. Trimming took 9 bases from V and 13 from J; bases not matched to a gene: 15. The CDR3 consists of 14 residues. The CDR3 bases are TGTGCCAGTCTTCAGCGGGAGGGGGCCACAACCCAGTTCTTC. Encoded protein: CASLQREGATTQFF.

The CDR3 sequence: CSARGFNQPQHF. Written as DNA, the CDR3 is TGCAGTGCTAGGGGCTTCAATCAGCCCCAGCATTTT. This chain joins TRBV20-1 and TRBJ1-5, with D unclear. Trimming took 3 bases from V and 3 from J, leaving 6 bases between them. Germline CDR1 reads DFQATT; CDR2 reads SNEGSKA (reference sequence). The CDR3 is 12 residues long.

This clonotype was found a few times. V gene TRBV6-1 combines with J gene TRBJ2-3; D not certain. Trimming took 2 bases from V and 5 from J, leaving 11 bases between them. Germline V CDR1 and CDR2: MNHNS, SASEGT. The CDR3 runs to 14 residues. CDR3 in amino acids: CASSEYRTRDTQYF. The CDR3 DNA is TGTGCCAGCAGTGAATATAGGACCCGAGATACGCAGTATTTT.

The chain combines TRBV5-1 with TRBJ2-7; TRBD1 matches 9 bases. V dropped 0 bases and J dropped 4; count of bases not matched to a gene: 11. This CDR3 has 17 residues. CDR1 SGHRS and CDR2 YFSETQ come from the germline V gene. CDR3 DNA: TGCGCCAGCAGCTTGGACCGAGCCGGGACAGGGTATTACGAGCAGTACTTC. This codes for CASSLDRAGTGYYEQYF.

The chain couples TRBV20-1 to TRBJ1-4; D not certain. The germline V gene encodes CDR1 DFQATT and CDR2 SNEGSKA (reference sequence). This CDR3 is 12 amino acids long. Trimming removed 0 bases from V and 7 bases from J, with 6 bases in between. CDR3 region: CSARDRSEKLFF. DNA of the CDR3: TGCAGTGCTAGAGATCGGAGTGAAAAACTGTTTTTT.